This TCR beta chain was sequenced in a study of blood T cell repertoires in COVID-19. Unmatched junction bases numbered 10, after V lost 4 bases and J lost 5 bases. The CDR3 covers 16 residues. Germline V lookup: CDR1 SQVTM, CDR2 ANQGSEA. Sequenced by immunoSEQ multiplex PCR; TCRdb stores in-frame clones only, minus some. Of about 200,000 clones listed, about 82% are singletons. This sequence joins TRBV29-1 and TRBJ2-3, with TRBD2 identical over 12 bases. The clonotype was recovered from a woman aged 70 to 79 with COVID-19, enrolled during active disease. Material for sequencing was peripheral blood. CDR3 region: CSVALGLAGPRDTQYF. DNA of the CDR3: TGCAGCGTTGCCCTCGGACTAGCGGGGCCGCGAGATACGCAGTATTTT.